The 8 T cell receptor beta chains below come from one sample, sequenced in a study of shared clonotypes between healthy human individuals. The repertoire was sequenced with immunoSEQ multiplex PCR; TCRdb's copy has only in-frame clones and lacks some. The data show under 1,100,000 clones, around 74% seen once. Sequencing was done on a sample of memory CD4+ T cells sorted from blood. Subset specified: CD45RA-negative fraction. These receptors were collected from a man aged 18 to 35 in good health.

This chain joins TRBV10-3 and TRBJ1-1; no firm D call. CDR1 is ENHRY, CDR2 SYGVKD, per germline. The CDR3 length is 13 residues. V was trimmed by 9 bases and J by 0 bases, leaving 11 bases between them. CDR3 residues: CAMRLELNTEAFF. The CDR3 DNA reads TGTGCCATGAGATTAGAGCTGAACACTGAAGCTTTCTTT.

V is TRBV6-6 and J is TRBJ2-7, with unresolved D. This CDR3 spans 10 amino acids. Germline CDR1 is MNHNY and CDR2 is SVGAGI (reference sequence). Trimming stripped 8 bases from V and 2 bases from J, with 4 bases between. In DNA form, the CDR3 reads TGTGCCAGCTGTCCCTACGAGCAGTACTTC. The encoded protein is CASCPYEQYF.

The CDR3 region has the DNA TGTGCCAGCAGCGTAGCGCCATTCGGGGAGCTGTTTTTT. This codes for CASSVAPFGELFF. The chain uses TRBV9 and TRBJ2-2; D remains ambiguous. CDR1 SGDLS and CDR2 YYNGEE come from the germline V gene. Trimming removed 0 bases from V and 7 bases from J, with 7 bases in between. CDR3 length: 13 amino acids.

The gene calls are TRBV6-4 and TRBJ2-3, with 8 bases aligning to TRBD2. This CDR3 region has 15 residues. With 5 bases clipped from V and 2 bases from J, the junction kept 6 bases outside the gene matches. The germline CDR1 and CDR2 sequences are MRHNA and SNTAGT. The CDR3 here is CASSSTGGTTDTQYF. Written as DNA, the CDR3 is TGTGCCAGCAGTTCAACGGGGGGGACCACAGATACGCAGTATTTT.

As for this clone: The sample has other DNA sequences that encode this CDR3 too. CDR3 sequence reads: CASSEPGRNYGYTF. CDR3 DNA: TGTGCCAGCAGCGAACCGGGACGGAACTATGGCTACACCTTC. The chain links TRBV6-1 to TRBJ1-2; a weak D match, TRBD1 (5 bases). This CDR3 comprises 14 residues. The V end lost 6 bases, the J end lost 2 bases, and 13 bases lay between the germline ends. From germline, CDR1 is MNHNS and CDR2 SASEGT.

The chain joins TRBV5-1 to TRBJ1-3; tentative D call: TRBD1 (6 bases). Trimming stripped 1 base from V and 2 bases from J, with 10 bases between. Germline values: CDR1 SGHRS, CDR2 YFSETQ. The CDR3 is 15 amino acids. CDR3 amino acids: CASSLSGDPGNTIYF. The CDR3 DNA sequence: TGCGCCAGCAGCTTGTCAGGGGATCCTGGAAACACCATATATTTT.

The rearrangement uses TRBV7-2 and TRBJ1-4; D might be TRBD1 (5 bases). There are 14 residues in the CDR3. Germline assignment: CDR1 SGHTA and CDR2 FQGNSA. V lost 2 bases and J 8 bases, leaving 12 bases between the germline ends. CDR3 region: CASSLIQGGEKLFF. In nucleotides, the CDR3 is TGTGCCAGCAGCTTAATCCAGGGAGGCGAAAAACTGTTTTTT.

This clone showed up just a few times. The chain employs TRBV5-1 and TRBJ2-5, with 7 bases matching TRBD2. The germline V gene encodes CDR1 SGHRS and CDR2 YFSETQ. This CDR3 spans 13 amino acids. V dropped 3 bases and J dropped 5; count of bases not matched to a gene: 4. In DNA form, the CDR3 reads TGCGCCAGCAGCTCCCCGCGGGGGGAGACCCAGTACTTC. It translates to CASSSPRGETQYF.